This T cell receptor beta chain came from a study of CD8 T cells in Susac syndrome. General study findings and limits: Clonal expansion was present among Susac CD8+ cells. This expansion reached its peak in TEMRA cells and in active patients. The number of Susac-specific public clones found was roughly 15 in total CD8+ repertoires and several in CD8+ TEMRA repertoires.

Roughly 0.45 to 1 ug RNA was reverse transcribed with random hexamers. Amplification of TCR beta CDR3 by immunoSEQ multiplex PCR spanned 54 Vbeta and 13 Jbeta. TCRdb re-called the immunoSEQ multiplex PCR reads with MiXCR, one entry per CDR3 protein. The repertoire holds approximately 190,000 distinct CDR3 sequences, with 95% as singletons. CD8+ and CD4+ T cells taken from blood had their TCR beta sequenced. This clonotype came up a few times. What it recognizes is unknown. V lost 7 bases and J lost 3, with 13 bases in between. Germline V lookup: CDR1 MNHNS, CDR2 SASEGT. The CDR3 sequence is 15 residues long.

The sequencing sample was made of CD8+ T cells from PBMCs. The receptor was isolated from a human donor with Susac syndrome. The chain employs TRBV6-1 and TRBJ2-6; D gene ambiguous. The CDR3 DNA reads TGTGCCAGCACCGCAACCACGGATGGGGCCAACGTCCTGACTTTC. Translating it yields CASTATTDGANVLTF.